The following is a T cell receptor (beta chain) sequence with its context. Its specificity is unknown. One junction end disagrees with the germline gene, perhaps due to a read error. This CDR3 has 14 residues. The germline gives CDR1 MGHRA, CDR2 YSYEKL. This sample was taken from a study of beta chain features in type 1 diabetes. Turning to the study itself: The patients were much like the healthy donors in age, gender and cell yields.

cDNA synthesis used the whole RNA isolate, giving expressed TCRB sequences. Data came from immunoSEQ multiplex PCR; TCRdb stores just in-frame clones and leaves some out. The table has nearly 250,000 clones, 13% to 15% seen once; the top ten hold around 0.03%. The study, taken as a whole, reports: Across patients, naive, central memory and Treg TCRB repertoires exhibited apparently greater similarity than was observed across healthy donors. Overrepresentation of cells with high TCR expression could result from cDNA sequencing. Amplification by PCR could prefer shorter templates, with the same effect in patients and controls.

Sequenced input: naive CD4+ T cells from blood. The chain couples TRBV4-1 to TRBJ2-5; 7 bases fit TRBD1. This receptor was taken from a woman aged 40 to 50 in good health. In nucleotides, the CDR3 is TGCGCCAGCAGCCAGGGACAGCAACAAGAGGCCCAGTACTTC. Translating it yields CASSQGQQQEAQYF.